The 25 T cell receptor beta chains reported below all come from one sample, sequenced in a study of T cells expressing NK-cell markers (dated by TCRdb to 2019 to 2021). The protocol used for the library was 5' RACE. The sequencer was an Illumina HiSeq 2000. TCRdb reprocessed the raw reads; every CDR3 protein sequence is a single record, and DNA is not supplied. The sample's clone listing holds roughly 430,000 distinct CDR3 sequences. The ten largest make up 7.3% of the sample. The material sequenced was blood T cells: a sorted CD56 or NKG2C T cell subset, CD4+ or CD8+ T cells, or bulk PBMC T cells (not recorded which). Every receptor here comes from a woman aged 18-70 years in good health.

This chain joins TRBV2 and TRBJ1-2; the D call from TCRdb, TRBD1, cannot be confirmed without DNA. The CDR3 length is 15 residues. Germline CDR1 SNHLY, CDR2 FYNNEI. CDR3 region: CAKTAGTGGSYGYTF.

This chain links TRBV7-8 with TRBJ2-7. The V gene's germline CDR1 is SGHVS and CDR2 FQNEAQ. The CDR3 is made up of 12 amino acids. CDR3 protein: CASSMRLREQYF.

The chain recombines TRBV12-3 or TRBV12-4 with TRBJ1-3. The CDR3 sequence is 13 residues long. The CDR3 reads CASSLVGGGTIYF.

The CDR3 protein is CSVAHLAGAEDEQFF. The J gene is TRBJ2-1, the V gene TRBV29-1; TCRdb's D call of TRBD2 is untestable without DNA. CDR3 length: 15 amino acids. CDR1 is SQVTM, CDR2 ANQGSEA, per germline.

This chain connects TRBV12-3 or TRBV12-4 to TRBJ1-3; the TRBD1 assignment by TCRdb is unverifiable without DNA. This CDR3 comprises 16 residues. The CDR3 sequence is CASSWEASVPGNTIYF.

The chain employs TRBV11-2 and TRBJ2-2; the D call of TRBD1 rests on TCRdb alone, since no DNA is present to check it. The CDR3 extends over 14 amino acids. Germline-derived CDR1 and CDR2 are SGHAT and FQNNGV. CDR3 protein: CASSRRGNTGELFF.

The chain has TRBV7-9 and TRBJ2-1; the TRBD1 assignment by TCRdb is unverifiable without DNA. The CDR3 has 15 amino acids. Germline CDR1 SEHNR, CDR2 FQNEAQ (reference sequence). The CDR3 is CASSLEARAYNEQFF.

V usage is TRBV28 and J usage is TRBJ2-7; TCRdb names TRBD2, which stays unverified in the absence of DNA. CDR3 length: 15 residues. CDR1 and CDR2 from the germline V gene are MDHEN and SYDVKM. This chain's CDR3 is CASSPRLAGRDEQYF.

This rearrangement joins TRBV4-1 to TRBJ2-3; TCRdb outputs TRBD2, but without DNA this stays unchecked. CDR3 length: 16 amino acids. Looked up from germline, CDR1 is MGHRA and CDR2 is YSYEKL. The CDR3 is CASSQDRDSFTDTQYF.

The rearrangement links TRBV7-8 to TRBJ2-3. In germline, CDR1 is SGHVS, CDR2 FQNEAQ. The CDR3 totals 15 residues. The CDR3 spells CASSLGRVGTDTQYF.

The CDR3: CSARVVALGGAGQPQHF. The chain has TRBV20-1 and TRBJ1-5; TCRdb proposes TRBD1, but this gene call is untestable without DNA. This CDR3 contains 17 residues. The germline CDR1 and CDR2 sequences are DFQATT and SNEGSKA (reference sequence).

CDR3 region: CASSKEGRSIHNEQFF. The chain carries TRBV21-1 and TRBJ2-1; the TCRdb D gene call, TRBD1, has no DNA to confirm it. TRBV21-1 is marked as a pseudogene. The CDR3 has 16 residues.

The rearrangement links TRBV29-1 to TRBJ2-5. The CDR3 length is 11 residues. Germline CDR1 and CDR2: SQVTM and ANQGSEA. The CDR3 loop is CSAGLKETQYF.

The CDR3 sequence: CASSTRRGRQETQYF. The V gene is TRBV12-3 or TRBV12-4, the J gene TRBJ2-5; no DNA is available, so the TRBD1 call from TCRdb remains unchecked. This CDR3 region has 15 residues.

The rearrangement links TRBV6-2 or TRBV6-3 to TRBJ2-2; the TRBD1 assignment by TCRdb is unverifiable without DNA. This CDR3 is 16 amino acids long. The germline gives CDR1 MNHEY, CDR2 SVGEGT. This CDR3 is CASSHQGARDTGELFF.

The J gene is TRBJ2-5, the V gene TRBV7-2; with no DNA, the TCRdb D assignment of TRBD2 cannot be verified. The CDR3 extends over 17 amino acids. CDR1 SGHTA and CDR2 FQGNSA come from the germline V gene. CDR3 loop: CASSYPSGGRGQETQYF.

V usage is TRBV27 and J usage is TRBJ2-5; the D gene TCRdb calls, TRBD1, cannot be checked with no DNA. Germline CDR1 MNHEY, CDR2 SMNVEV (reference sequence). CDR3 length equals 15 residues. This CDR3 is CASSSPGRYQETQYF.

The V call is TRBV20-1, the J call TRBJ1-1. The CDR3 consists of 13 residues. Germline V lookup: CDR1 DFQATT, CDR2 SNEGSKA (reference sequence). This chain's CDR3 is CSARGLMNTEAFF.

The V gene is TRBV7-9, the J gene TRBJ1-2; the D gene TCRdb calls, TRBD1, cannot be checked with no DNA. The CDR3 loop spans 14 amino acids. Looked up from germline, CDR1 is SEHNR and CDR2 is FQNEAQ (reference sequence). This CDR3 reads CASSPPTGNYGYTF. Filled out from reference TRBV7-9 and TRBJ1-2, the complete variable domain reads DTGVSQNPRHKITKRGQNVTFRCDPISEHNRLYWYRQTLGQGPEFLTYFQNEAQLEKSRLLSDRFSAERPKGSFSTLEIQRTEQGDSAMYLCASSPPTGNYGYTFGSGTRLTVV.

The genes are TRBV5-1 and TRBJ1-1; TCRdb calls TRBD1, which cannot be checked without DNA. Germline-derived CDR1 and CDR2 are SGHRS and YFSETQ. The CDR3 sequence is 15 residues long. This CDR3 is CASRWVGTGRTEAFF. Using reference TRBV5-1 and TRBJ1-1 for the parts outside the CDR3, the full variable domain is KAGVTQTPRYLIKTRGQQVTLSCSPISGHRSVSWYQQTPGQGLQFLFEYFSETQRNKGNFPGRFSGRQFSNSRSEMNVSTLELGDSALYLCASRWVGTGRTEAFFGQGTRLTVV.

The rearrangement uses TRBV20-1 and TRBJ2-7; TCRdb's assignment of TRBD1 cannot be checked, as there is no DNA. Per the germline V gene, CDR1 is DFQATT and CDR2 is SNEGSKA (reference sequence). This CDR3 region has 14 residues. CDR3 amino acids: CSARPGPSSYEQYF.

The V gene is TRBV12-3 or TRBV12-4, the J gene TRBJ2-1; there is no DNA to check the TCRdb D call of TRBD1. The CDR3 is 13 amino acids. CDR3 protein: CASSRRGVDEQFF.

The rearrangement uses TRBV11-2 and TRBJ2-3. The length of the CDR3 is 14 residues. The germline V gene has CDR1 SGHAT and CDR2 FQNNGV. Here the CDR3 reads CASSLQASGDTQYF.

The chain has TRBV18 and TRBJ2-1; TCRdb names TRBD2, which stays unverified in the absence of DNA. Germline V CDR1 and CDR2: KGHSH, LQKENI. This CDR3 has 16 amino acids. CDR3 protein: CASSSFIAGHYNEQFF.

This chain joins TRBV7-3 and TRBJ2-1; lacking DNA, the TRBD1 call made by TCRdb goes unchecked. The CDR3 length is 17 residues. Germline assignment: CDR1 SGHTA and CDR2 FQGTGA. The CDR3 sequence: CASSPNGIGLSAGEQFF.